Given below is one TCR beta chain in context. The study recruited exposed participants who had met a COVID-19 case within 2 weeks before entry. Profiled with immunoSEQ multiplex PCR; TCRdb holds only in-frame clones, not every one. The profile shows roughly 140,000 clones, over 80% of them singletons. Germline values: CDR1 SGHTA, CDR2 FQGNSA. The CDR3 spans 14 residues. The ends were cut back, 2 bases at V and 7 bases at J, with 13 bases in the middle. The data stem from a study of blood T cell repertoires in COVID-19. Sequencing used PBMCs or T cells enriched from blood (not recorded which). This receptor was identified in a woman aged 50 to 60 who had been exposed to COVID-19. This chain joins TRBV7-2 and TRBJ2-3; the D gene is possibly TRBD1 (6 bases). The CDR3 is CASSLTTGLYTQYF. The CDR3 nucleotides read TGTGCCAGCAGCTTAACGACAGGCCTTTATACGCAGTATTTT.